Following are 13 T cell receptor beta chains from one sample sequenced in a study of T cells in localized non-small cell lung cancer. Libraries were prepared by immunoSEQ multiplex PCR; TCRdb keeps only in-frame clonotypes and omits some of them. This table has 950 to 1,100 clones, 20% appearing once. The sequenced sample was normal lung tissue next to the tumor, obtained before any cancer treatment. The receptors originated from a male donor aged 60 or over with stage II lung adenocarcinoma.

V and J are TRBV5-1 and TRBJ1-4; D unclear. The V end lost 4 bases, the J end lost 7 bases, and 20 bases lay between the germline ends. The germline CDR1 and CDR2 sequences are SGHRS and YFSETQ. The CDR3 consists of 16 residues. CDR3 nucleotide sequence: TGCGCCAGCAGCACCGGGCCATTCGGAGACGGTGAAAAACTGTTTTTT. This gives the protein CASSTGPFGDGEKLFF.

The rearrangement links TRBV1 to TRBJ2-5; the table's TRBD2 call for D was not verified on the DNA. TRBV1 is marked as a pseudogene. The length of the CDR3 is 15 residues. Here the CDR3 reads CASSQRTSGRKTQYF. The CDR3 DNA sequence: TGCGCCAGCAGCCAACGGACTAGCGGGAGAAAGACCCAGTACTTC.

This clone qualifies as medium-sized (0.01 to 0.1%). This chain joins TRBV11-3 and TRBJ2-7; the match to TRBD2 covers 11 bases. The CDR3 runs 15 residues. In germline, CDR1 is SGHNT, CDR2 YENEEA. V lost 5 bases to trimming and J lost 3 bases; unmatched junction nucleotides: 6. The CDR3 DNA reads as TGTGCCAGCAGCGACCAGACTAGCGGGATCTACGAGCAGTACTTC. It specifies CASSDQTSGIYEQYF.

In its sample, this clone is medium-sized. This chain connects TRBV6-8 to TRBJ2-3; 8 bases fit TRBD2. The trim removed 5 bases at V and 1 base at J, leaving 5 bases unmatched. The length of the CDR3 is 15 residues. Germline V gene sequence: CDR1 MNHGY, CDR2 SAAAGT. CDR3 protein: CASSPAGEGTDTQYF. CDR3 bases: TGTGCCAGCAGTCCAGCGGGGGAGGGCACAGATACGCAGTATTTT.

In DNA form, the CDR3 reads TGTGCCAGTAGTAGGGACGGGAACACCGGGGAGCTGTTTTTT. It is translated as CASSRDGNTGELFF. The chain links TRBV19 to TRBJ2-2; D is perhaps TRBD1 or TRBD2 (5 bases each). Germline CDR1 and CDR2: LNHDA and SQIVND (reference sequence). The germline V and J ends were trimmed by 4 bases and 1 base, with 7 bases remaining between them. This CDR3 has 14 residues.

This chain links TRBV5-1 with TRBJ1-1; D possibly corresponds to TRBD1 (5 bases). This CDR3 region has 14 residues. With 4 bases removed from V and 11 bases from J, the gap between germline ends came to 21 bases. Germline CDR1 and CDR2: SGHRS and YFSETQ. CDR3 DNA sequence: TGCGCCAGCAGCGCTCGCTCTGCCCTCAACAGGGCTTTCTTT. Its translation is CASSARSALNRAFF.

This clone is medium-sized (0.01 to 0.1%) within its sample. This rearrangement joins TRBV11-3 to TRBJ1-6, with 9 bases matching TRBD1. CDR3 length: 16 amino acids. V gave up 3 bases and J gave up 5 bases; unmatched junction bases: 5. Germline V CDR1 and CDR2: SGHNT, YENEEA. CDR3 region: CASSFTGGADNSPLHF. DNA for the CDR3: TGTGCCAGCAGCTTTACAGGGGGCGCTGATAATTCACCCCTCCACTTT.

J is TRBJ1-1 and V is TRBV11-3; no clear D gene. Trimming removed 1 base at V and 1 base at J, with 10 bases between. The CDR3 is 15 amino acids. The germline V gene encodes CDR1 SGHNT and CDR2 YENEEA. The CDR3 region is CASSLGDGENTEAFF. CDR3 DNA sequence: TGTGCCAGCAGCTTAGGCGACGGTGAGAACACTGAAGCTTTCTTT.

By share, this clone ranks as medium-sized. The rearrangement uses TRBV11-3 and TRBJ2-3; tentatively, D is TRBD1 (6 bases). Trimming took 4 bases from V and 2 from J, leaving 13 bases between them. This CDR3 has 15 amino acids. Germline CDR1 SGHNT, CDR2 YENEEA. This CDR3 is CASSSRQANTDTQYF. For the CDR3, the DNA is TGTGCCAGCAGCTCAAGACAGGCCAACACAGATACGCAGTATTTT.

This clone was counted only a few times. This chain joins TRBV11-3 and TRBJ1-1; D gene ambiguous. Per germline, CDR1 SGHNT and CDR2 YENEEA. V was trimmed by 5 bases and J by 4 bases, leaving 14 bases between them. The length of the CDR3 is 14 residues. The CDR3 coding sequence is TGTGCCAGCAGCCCAATTAGTAAGGGCACTGAAGCTTTCTTT. This sequence encodes CASSPISKGTEAFF.

In its sample, this clone was seen a few times. V and J are TRBV6-8 and TRBJ1-1; no definite D call. This CDR3 is built from 13 residues. Germline V lookup: CDR1 MNHGY, CDR2 SAAAGT. V lost 6 bases to trimming and J lost 0 bases, with 8 bases between them. In DNA form, the CDR3 reads TGTGCCAGCAGACTGGAGATGAACACTGAAGCTTTCTTT. It codes for CASRLEMNTEAFF.

CDR3 coding DNA: TGTGCCAGCAGTGGGACTAGCGGGCCCCAAGAGACCCAGTACTTC. Translated, it gives CASSGTSGPQETQYF. The gene calls are TRBV6-8 and TRBJ2-5; 12 nucleotides agree with TRBD2. The CDR3 runs 15 residues. Germline trimming cut 5 bases from V and 1 base from J; bases unmatched to any gene: 2. The V gene's germline CDR1 is MNHGY and CDR2 SAAAGT.

The chain is built from TRBV11-3 and TRBJ2-1; D unclear. Germline CDR1 reads SGHNT; CDR2 reads YENEEA. Trimming removed 5 bases from V and 0 bases from J, with 14 bases in between. The length of the CDR3 is 16 residues. The CDR3 DNA follows: TGTGCCAGCAGCATCCCCGGACCCACCTCCTACAATGAGCAGTTCTTC. Encoded protein: CASSIPGPTSYNEQFF. Combining the CDR3 with reference TRBV11-3 and TRBJ2-1 gives the whole variable domain EAGVVQSPRYKIIEKKQPVAFWCNPISGHNTLYWYLQNLGQGPELLIRYENEEAVDDSQLPKDRFSAERLKGVDSTLKIQPAELGDSAVYLCASSIPGPTSYNEQFFGPGTRLTVL.